The source of this T cell receptor beta chain is a study of shared clonotypes between healthy human individuals. Findings and limits, study-wide: The expectation was that sequencing depth would affect clonotype sharing among donors.

Concerning this clone itself: Its cognate antigen is unknown.

Per germline, CDR1 MGHDK and CDR2 SYGVNS. The CDR3 totals 13 residues. The V gene end was trimmed by 8 bases and the J gene end by 6 bases; junction bases not matched to a gene: 4. Over several immunoSEQ plates, each subset's genomic DNA was distributed in even portions. Unsorted PBMC contributed 250 to 300 ng DNA, 30,000 to 35,000 T cell genomes, to each replicate PCR. Original analysis: Because ImmunoSEQ provided only junction sequences with no quality scores, the filtering differed. TCRdb's copy holds only in-frame clones and misses some; the assay was immunoSEQ multiplex PCR. Clone size and the V and J calls come from that table; the DNA yielded D and trimming. The data show hundreds of thousands of clones, around three quarters seen once.

The TCR sequence derives from a woman between 40 and 50 years old in good health. Some clones in this sample may be carry-over from other donors' samples. Sequenced sample: PBMCs. The chain recombines TRBV25-1 with TRBJ2-7, with TRBD2 identical over 13 bases. CDR3 DNA sequence: TGTGCCAGCTCACTAGCGGGAGGGGTCGAGCAGTACTTC. Translation: CASSLAGGVEQYF.